This T cell receptor (beta chain) was documented in a study of T-cell memory formation after mild COVID-19 (dated by TCRdb to the early 2020s). Looking at the study overall: TCR sequence clusters from the two donors were found to be largely donor specific. In a couple of donors, T-cell clones that expanded and contracted after mild COVID-19 were tracked by sequencing TCRalpha and TCRbeta repertoires over time. Two young, previously healthy adult volunteers made up the cohort, one male and one female.

This clonotype was observed a few times. Which antigen it targets is not known. No much larger clone is present one base from it, and per-base qualities are unavailable. Sequencing used an Illumina NovaSeq 6000. TCRalpha and TCRbeta cDNA libraries were constructed by 5'RACE with constant-segment primers, with sample barcodes and unique molecular identifiers being introduced. RNA was extracted from every sample with Trizol reagent. The libraries were amplified in two PCR steps, and the second step added a second sample barcode and Illumina TruSeq adapters. Libraries were sequenced on an Illumina NovaSeq with 2 x 150 bp paired-end reads. The published analysis was carried out like this. The reads were demultiplexed and collapsed into UMI-guided consensus sequences using migec v1.2.7. Using mixcr v2.1.11, the UMI consensuses were aligned to TRA and TRB V and J templates and assembled into clonotypes. Clonotypes were classified as expanded or contracted when called significant by both edgeR and NoisET, with noise models trained on biological replicates. For edgeR calls, the thresholds were a false discovery rate-adjusted p below 0.01 and a log2 fold-change of 1. As an exploratory analysis of dynamics, max-normalized trajectories of the 1000 most abundant clonotypes were examined with PCA combined with hierarchical clustering. The CD4 or CD8 phenotype of responding clones was assigned using the separately sequenced CD4+ and CD8+ repertoires. The public reads were quality trimmed at Q25 with fastp and then assembled into clones with MiXCR by TCRdb, keeping productive beta chains. Rows with a matching CDR3 protein are joined into one entry that keeps the most common DNA and genes. TCRdb, rather than the study authors, made the V and J calls. Present in this sample are under 550,000 distinct CDR3 sequences, 15% to 20% of which were seen just once. The ten largest clones add up to 12% of the sample.

Ficoll-Paque density gradient centrifugation was used to isolate PBMCs. What the research found in general, with its limitations: The second-wave clones that peaked on day 37 were not confirmed to be SARS-CoV-2 specific. The detection of some responding clones in pre-infection memory suggests that pre-existing cross-reactive memory T cells joined the SARS-CoV-2 response. Contracting CD4+ clones were found mainly in CM and EM memory subsets, while CD8+ clones were enriched in EMRA. Clones contracting from day 15 to 85 had balanced CD4/CD8 phenotypes, while a second wave expanding from day 15 to 37 was biased towards CD4+. Only two mild cases were covered in the study, and larger cohorts including severe cases with pre-infection samples were considered necessary.

The TCR sequence derives from an adult woman who had mild COVID-19 (a few samples of this study predate the infection). The sample titles of this study are shuffled in the database, so cell type and time point are left out; the donor was told from shared clones. Sequencing was carried out using PBMCs or a T cell subset sorted from them (not recorded which).

The nucleotide sequence reads TGTGCCAGCAGCTTGGCGGGACCTACTGGCTACGAGCAGTACTTC. This sequence encodes CASSLAGPTGYEQYF. The chain employs TRBV7-9 and TRBJ2-7; the D gene is possibly TRBD2, with 6 bases matching. CDR1 SEHNR and CDR2 FQNEAQ are derived from the germline V gene (reference sequence). V sheds 3 bases and J sheds 3 bases, leaving 15 bases between their ends. Its CDR3 holds 15 amino acids, cysteine through phenylalanine. This entry keeps only the CDR3 DNA: 45 bases, framed from base 1.